This T cell receptor (beta chain) was obtained from a study of blood T cell repertoires in COVID-19. The V gene lost 7 bases and the J gene lost 0 bases, with 16 bases spanning the gap. The V gene's germline CDR1 is MDHEN and CDR2 SYDVKM. The CDR3 extends over 17 amino acids. The data were produced by immunoSEQ multiplex PCR, yet TCRdb's version contains in-frame clones alone and is incomplete. The sample carries some 220,000 clones, approximately 80% recorded once. The sample taken for sequencing was peripheral blood. J is TRBJ1-6 and V is TRBV28; D is perhaps TRBD1 (6 bases). The clonotype originates from a man aged 45-65 years with active or convalescent COVID-19. In nucleotides, the CDR3 is TGTGCCAGCATCCATACTCAGGGGAGCTCCTATAATTCACCCCTCCACTTT. It translates to CASIHTQGSSYNSPLHF.